This T cell receptor (beta chain) was found in a study of neoadjuvant anti-PD-1 for oral cavity cancer. Findings and caveats of the study: TCR analyses covered only a few patients per response group.

Some clones are missing from TCRdb's copy, which holds only in-frame ones; the method was immunoSEQ multiplex PCR. The sample lists about 23,000 clones, 40% to 55% seen once, with 40% in the top ten. This clone is classed as medium-sized. Antigen unknown. The ends were cut back, 3 bases at V and 1 base at J, with 10 bases in the middle. CDR3 length equals 14 residues. The V gene's germline CDR1 is SGHKS and CDR2 YYEKEE (reference sequence). Time point in this sample: after neoadjuvant nivolumab, at surgical resection. This sample comprised tumor tissue, obtained after nivolumab (anti-PD-1) treatment. The chain links TRBV5-5 to TRBJ1-2, with TRBD1 as a possible D gene (6 bases). The sequence derives from a person aged 40 to 85 with oral cavity squamous cell carcinoma. The CDR3 sequence: CASSSTDSNYGYTF. DNA of the CDR3: TGTGCCAGCAGCTCAACGGACAGTAACTATGGCTACACCTTC.